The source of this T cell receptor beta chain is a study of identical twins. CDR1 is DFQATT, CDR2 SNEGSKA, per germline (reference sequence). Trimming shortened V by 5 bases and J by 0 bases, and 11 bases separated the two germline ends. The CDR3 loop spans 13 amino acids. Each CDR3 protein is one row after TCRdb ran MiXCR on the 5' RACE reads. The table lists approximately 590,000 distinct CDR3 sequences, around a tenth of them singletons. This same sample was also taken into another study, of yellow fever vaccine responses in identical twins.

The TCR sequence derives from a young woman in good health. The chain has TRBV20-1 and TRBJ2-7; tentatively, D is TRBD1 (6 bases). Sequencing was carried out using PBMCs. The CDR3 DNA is TGCAGTGCTCCTGACAGGAGCTCCTACGAGCAGTACTTC. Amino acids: CSAPDRSSYEQYF.